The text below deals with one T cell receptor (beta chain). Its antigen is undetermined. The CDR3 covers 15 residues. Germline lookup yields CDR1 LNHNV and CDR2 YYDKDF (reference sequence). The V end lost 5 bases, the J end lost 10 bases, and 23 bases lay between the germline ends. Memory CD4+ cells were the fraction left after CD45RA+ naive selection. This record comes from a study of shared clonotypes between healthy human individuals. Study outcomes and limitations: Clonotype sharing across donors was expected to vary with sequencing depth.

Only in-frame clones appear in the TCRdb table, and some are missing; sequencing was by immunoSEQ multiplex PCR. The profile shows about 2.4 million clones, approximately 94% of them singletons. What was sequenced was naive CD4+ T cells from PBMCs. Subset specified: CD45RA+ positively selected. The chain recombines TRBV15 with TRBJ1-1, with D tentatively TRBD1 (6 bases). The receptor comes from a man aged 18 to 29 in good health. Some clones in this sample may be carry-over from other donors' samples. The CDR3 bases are TGTGCCACCAGCCTAATGGGGGCTCCTAGCCCTGGAGCTTTCTTT. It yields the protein CATSLMGAPSPGAFF.